This T cell receptor (beta chain) was captured by sequencing in a study of cytomegalovirus exposure and HLA in healthy donors. The CDR3 spans 16 residues. Per the germline V gene, CDR1 is KGHSH and CDR2 is LQKENI. V was clipped by 5 bases and J by 4 bases, with 17 bases between them. The PCR employed 60 Vbeta primers together with 13 Jbeta primers. TCRdb keeps only in-frame clones here, not all; method: immunoSEQ multiplex PCR. In the table there are 150,000 to 200,000 clones, 76% of which are singletons. This receptor was identified in a male donor in good health and CMV-seronegative. The rearrangement uses TRBV18 and TRBJ2-2; maybe TRBD2 (5 bases). Input material: PBMCs. The CDR3 is CASSFAGLEITGELFF. The CDR3 nucleotides read TGTGCCAGCTCATTCGCCGGACTTGAGATCACCGGGGAGCTGTTTTTT.